This is a list of T cell receptor beta chains from one sample in a study of cytomegalovirus exposure and HLA in healthy donors. Clones were read by immunoSEQ multiplex PCR, and TCRdb kept only the in-frame ones, dropping some. The repertoire holds more than 110,000 clones, with about 80% as singletons. Material: PBMCs. These receptors were taken from a male donor in good health and CMV-seronegative. CDR3s include the opening cysteine and the closing phenylalanine or tryptophan. A D gene is named only where the DNA matches it firmly. Size tells how often a clone was seen (once, few, many) or the class of an expanded clone, and some rows leave it out.

abundance: NA; v_gene: TRBV7-2; len: 15; j_gene: TRBJ2-5; d_gene: NA; CDR3nt: TGTGCCAGCAGCTTAGCGCGACGTAGTGCGGAGAGCCAGTACTTC; CDR3aa: CASSLARRSAESQYF
abundance: NA; v_gene: TRBV29-1; len: 13; j_gene: TRBJ1-2; d_gene: NA; CDR3nt: TGCAGCGTTGGGGAGGTAATAGGCTATGGCTACACCTTC; CDR3aa: CSVGEVIGYGYTF
abundance: NA; v_gene: TRBV7-9; len: 13; j_gene: TRBJ1-1; d_gene: NA; CDR3nt: TGTGCCAGCAGCCCTCCCATCGGGAGGGGAGCTTTCTTT; CDR3aa: CASSPPIGRGAFF
abundance: NA; v_gene: TRBV2; len: 12; j_gene: TRBJ1-5; d_gene: TRBD1; CDR3nt: TGTGCCAGCAGGGACAGGGCCTCGCCCCAGCATTTT; CDR3aa: CASRDRASPQHF
abundance: NA; v_gene: TRBV6-5; len: 15; j_gene: TRBJ2-7; d_gene: NA; CDR3nt: TGTGCCAGCAGTTACTCGGGGATCCTCCAGGGCGAGCAGTACTTC; CDR3aa: CASSYSGILQGEQYF
abundance: NA; v_gene: TRBV9; len: 14; j_gene: TRBJ2-5; d_gene: NA; CDR3nt: TGTGCCAGCAGCACACTGACAAGTCAAGAGACCCAGTACTTC; CDR3aa: CASSTLTSQETQYF
abundance: NA; v_gene: TRBV5-4; len: 13; j_gene: TRBJ1-2; d_gene: NA; CDR3nt: TGTGCCAGCAGCCCAATAGGGACATATGGCTACACCTTC; CDR3aa: CASSPIGTYGYTF
abundance: NA; v_gene: TRBV7-2; len: 14; j_gene: TRBJ2-5; d_gene: NA; CDR3nt: TGTGCCAGCAGCTTAGAAATCACTTTAGAGACCCAGTACTTC; CDR3aa: CASSLEITLETQYF
abundance: NA; v_gene: TRBV5-1; len: 13; j_gene: TRBJ2-7; d_gene: TRBD2; CDR3nt: TGCGCCAGCAGCTTGGGTGGGCGGGAGGAGCAGTACTTC; CDR3aa: CASSLGGREEQYF
abundance: NA; v_gene: TRBV6-6; len: 15; j_gene: TRBJ1-5; d_gene: TRBD1; CDR3nt: TGTGCCACCTTACCGGGACAGGGGGTCAATCAGCCCCAGCATTTT; CDR3aa: CATLPGQGVNQPQHF
abundance: medium-sized; v_gene: TRBV9; len: 18; j_gene: TRBJ2-2; d_gene: NA; CDR3nt: TGTGCCAGCAGCGTTTTTACGGGGAGACATCCTGGGGCCGGGGAGCTGTTTTTT; CDR3aa: CASSVFTGRHPGAGELFF
abundance: few; v_gene: TRBV7-7; len: 15; j_gene: TRBJ2-1; d_gene: TRBD2; CDR3nt: TGTGCCAGCAGCTTAACTAGCGGGGGGTCCAATGAGCAGTTCTTC; CDR3aa: CASSLTSGGSNEQFF
abundance: NA; v_gene: TRBV6-6; len: 11; j_gene: TRBJ2-1; d_gene: TRBD2; CDR3nt: TGTGCCAGTGCCCGGGGGGATGAGCAGTTCTTC; CDR3aa: CASARGDEQFF
abundance: NA; v_gene: TRBV7-6; len: 15; j_gene: TRBJ2-1; d_gene: NA; CDR3nt: TGTGCCAGCAGCCATTCGGGTTGGACCTACAATGAGCAGTTCTTC; CDR3aa: CASSHSGWTYNEQFF
abundance: once; v_gene: TRBV4-1; len: 13; j_gene: TRBJ1-5; d_gene: NA; CDR3nt: TGCGCCAGCAGCCAAGGAGTGCGTCAGCCCCAGCATTTT; CDR3aa: CASSQGVRQPQHF
abundance: NA; v_gene: TRBV30; len: 14; j_gene: TRBJ1-4; d_gene: TRBD1; CDR3nt: TGTGCCTGGAGAAAGACAGGGACCAGTGAAAAACTGTTTTTT; CDR3aa: CAWRKTGTSEKLFF
abundance: NA; v_gene: TRBV4-3; len: 14; j_gene: TRBJ1-1; d_gene: NA; CDR3nt: TGCGCCAGCAGCCAACGACTCAGGAACACTGAAGCTTTCTTT; CDR3aa: CASSQRLRNTEAFF
abundance: NA; v_gene: TRBV4-3; len: 15; j_gene: TRBJ1-6; d_gene: TRBD1; CDR3nt: TGCGCCAGCAGCCCCGGGACAGAAGCGTATTCACCCCTCCACTTT; CDR3aa: CASSPGTEAYSPLHF
abundance: NA; v_gene: TRBV29-1; len: 13; j_gene: TRBJ1-1; d_gene: TRBD1; CDR3nt: TGCAGCGTTGGACAGGGTCTTAACACTGAAGCTTTCTTT; CDR3aa: CSVGQGLNTEAFF
abundance: NA; v_gene: TRBV27; len: 15; j_gene: TRBJ2-7; d_gene: TRBD1; CDR3nt: TGTGCCAGCAGTACCATCCCGGGACAGGGAGACGAGCAGTACTTC; CDR3aa: CASSTIPGQGDEQYF
abundance: NA; v_gene: TRBV18; len: 12; j_gene: TRBJ1-1; d_gene: NA; CDR3nt: TGTGCCAGCTCACCACCGGGGGGAGAAGCTTTCTTT; CDR3aa: CASSPPGGEAFF
abundance: NA; v_gene: TRBV4-1; len: 16; j_gene: TRBJ2-3; d_gene: NA; CDR3nt: TGCGCCAGCAGCCTCCGAGCACCGCCTAGCACAGATACGCAGTATTTT; CDR3aa: CASSLRAPPSTDTQYF